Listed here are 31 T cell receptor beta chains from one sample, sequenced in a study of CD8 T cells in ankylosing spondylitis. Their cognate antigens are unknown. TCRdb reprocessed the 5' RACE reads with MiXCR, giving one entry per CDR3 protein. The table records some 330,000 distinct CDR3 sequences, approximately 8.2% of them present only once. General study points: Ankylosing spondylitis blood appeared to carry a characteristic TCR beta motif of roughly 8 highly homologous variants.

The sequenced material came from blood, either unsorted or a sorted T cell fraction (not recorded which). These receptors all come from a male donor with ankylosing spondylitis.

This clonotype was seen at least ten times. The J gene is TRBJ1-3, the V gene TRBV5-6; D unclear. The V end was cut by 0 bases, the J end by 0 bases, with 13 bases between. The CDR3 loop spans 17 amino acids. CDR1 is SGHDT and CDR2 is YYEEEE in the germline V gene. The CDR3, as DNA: TGTGCCAGCAGCTTGGTTAGGAAGATTTCCTCTGGAAACACCATATATTTT. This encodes CASSLVRKISSGNTIYF.

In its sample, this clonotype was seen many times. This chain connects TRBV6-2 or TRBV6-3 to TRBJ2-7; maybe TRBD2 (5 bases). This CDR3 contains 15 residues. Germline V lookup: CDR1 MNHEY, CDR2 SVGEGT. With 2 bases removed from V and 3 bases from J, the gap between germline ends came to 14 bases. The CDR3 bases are TGTGCCAGCAGTTACACTGAGACTATTCTCTACGAGCAGTACTTC. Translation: CASSYTETILYEQYF.

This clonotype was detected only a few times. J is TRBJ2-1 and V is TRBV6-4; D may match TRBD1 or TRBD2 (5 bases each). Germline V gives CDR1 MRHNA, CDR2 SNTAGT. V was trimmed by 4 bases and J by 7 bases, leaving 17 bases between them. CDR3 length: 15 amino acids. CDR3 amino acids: CASSVEGNYANEQFF. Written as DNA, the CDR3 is TGTGCCAGCAGTGTCGAGGGGAATTATGCGAATGAGCAGTTCTTC.

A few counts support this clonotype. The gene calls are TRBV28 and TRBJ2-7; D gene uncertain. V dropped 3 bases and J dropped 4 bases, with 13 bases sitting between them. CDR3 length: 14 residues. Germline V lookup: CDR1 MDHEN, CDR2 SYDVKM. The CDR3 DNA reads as TGTGCCAGCAGTTTCATAGGGTCTGCGTACGAGCAGTACTTC. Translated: CASSFIGSAYEQYF.

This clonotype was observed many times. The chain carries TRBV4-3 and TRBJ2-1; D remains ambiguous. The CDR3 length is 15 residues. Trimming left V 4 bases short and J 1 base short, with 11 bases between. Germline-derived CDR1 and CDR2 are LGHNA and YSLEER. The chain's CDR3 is CASSLNPVSYNEQFF. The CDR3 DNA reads TGCGCCAGCAGCCTCAATCCTGTATCCTACAATGAGCAGTTCTTC.

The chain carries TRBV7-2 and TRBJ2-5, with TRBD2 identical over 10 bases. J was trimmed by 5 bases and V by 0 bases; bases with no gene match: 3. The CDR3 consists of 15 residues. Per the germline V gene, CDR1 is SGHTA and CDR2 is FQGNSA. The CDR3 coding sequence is TGTGCCAGCAGCTTAGCAGCGGGAGGGCCGGAGACCCAGTACTTC. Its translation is CASSLAAGGPETQYF.

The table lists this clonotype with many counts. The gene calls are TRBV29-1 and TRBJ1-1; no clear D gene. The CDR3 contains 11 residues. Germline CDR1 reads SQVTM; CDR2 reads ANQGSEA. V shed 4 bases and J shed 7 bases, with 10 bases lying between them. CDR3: CSVVLEIEAFF. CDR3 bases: TGCAGCGTTGTTTTGGAGATTGAAGCTTTCTTT.

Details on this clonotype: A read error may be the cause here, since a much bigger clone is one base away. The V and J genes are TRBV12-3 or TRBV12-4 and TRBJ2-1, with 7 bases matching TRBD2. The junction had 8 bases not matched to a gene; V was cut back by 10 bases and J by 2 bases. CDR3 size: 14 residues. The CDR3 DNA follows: TGTGCCAACACCACCGGGGGGACCTACAATGAGCAGTTCTTC. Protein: CANTTGGTYNEQFF.

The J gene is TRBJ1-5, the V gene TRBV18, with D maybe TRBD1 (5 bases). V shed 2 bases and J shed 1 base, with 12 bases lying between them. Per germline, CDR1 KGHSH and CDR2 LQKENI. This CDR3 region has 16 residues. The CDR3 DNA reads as TGTGCCAGCTCACCAACCCTTGGGGGGAGCAATCAGCCCCAGCATTTT. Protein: CASSPTLGGSNQPQHF.

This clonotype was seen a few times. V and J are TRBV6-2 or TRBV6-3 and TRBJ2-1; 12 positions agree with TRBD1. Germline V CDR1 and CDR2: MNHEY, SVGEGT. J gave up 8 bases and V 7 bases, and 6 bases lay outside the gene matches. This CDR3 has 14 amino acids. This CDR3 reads CASTRGTGGDEQFF. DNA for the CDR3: TGTGCCAGCACGCGAGGGACAGGGGGCGATGAGCAGTTCTTC.

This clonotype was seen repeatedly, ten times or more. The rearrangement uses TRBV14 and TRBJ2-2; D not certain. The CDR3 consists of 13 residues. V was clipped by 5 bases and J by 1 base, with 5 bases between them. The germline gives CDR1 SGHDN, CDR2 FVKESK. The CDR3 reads CASSVRNTGELFF. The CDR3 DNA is TGTGCCAGCAGCGTCCGGAACACCGGGGAGCTGTTTTTT.

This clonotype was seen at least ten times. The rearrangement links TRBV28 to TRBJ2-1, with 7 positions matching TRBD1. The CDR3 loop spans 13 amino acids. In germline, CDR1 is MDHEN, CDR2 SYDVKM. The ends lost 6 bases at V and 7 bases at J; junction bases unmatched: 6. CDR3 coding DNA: TGTGCCAGCAGGCACAGGGGTTCGAATGAGCAGTTCTTC. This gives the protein CASRHRGSNEQFF.

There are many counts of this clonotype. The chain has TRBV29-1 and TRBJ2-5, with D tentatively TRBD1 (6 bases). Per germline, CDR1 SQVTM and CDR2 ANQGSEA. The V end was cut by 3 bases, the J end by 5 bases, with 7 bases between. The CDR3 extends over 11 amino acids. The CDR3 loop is CSVERGETQYF. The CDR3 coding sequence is TGCAGCGTTGAGAGGGGGGAGACCCAGTACTTC. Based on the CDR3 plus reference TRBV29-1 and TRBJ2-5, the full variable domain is SAVISQKPSRDICQRGTSLTIQCQVDSQVTMMFWYRQQPGQSLTLIATANQGSEATYESGFVIDKFPISRPNLTFSTLTVSNMSPEDSSIYLCSVERGETQYFGPGTRLLVL.

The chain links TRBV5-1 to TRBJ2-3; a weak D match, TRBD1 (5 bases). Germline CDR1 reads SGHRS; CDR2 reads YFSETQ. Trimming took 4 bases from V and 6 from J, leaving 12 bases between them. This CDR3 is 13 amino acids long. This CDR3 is CASSHQGSDTQYF. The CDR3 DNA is TGCGCCAGCAGCCATCAGGGTTCCGATACGCAGTATTTT.

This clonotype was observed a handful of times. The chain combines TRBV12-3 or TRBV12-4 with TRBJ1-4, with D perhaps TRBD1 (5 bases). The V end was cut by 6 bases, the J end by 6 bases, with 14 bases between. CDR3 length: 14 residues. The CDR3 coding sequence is TGTGCCAGCAGACTGGCAGGGTTACATGAAAAACTGTTTTTT. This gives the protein CASRLAGLHEKLFF.

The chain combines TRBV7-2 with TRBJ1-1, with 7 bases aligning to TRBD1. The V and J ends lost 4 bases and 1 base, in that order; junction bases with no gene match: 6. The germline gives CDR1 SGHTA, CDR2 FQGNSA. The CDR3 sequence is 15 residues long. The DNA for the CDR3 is TGTGCCAGCAGCTACAGGGGTTGGCGGAACACTGAAGCTTTCTTT. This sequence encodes CASSYRGWRNTEAFF.

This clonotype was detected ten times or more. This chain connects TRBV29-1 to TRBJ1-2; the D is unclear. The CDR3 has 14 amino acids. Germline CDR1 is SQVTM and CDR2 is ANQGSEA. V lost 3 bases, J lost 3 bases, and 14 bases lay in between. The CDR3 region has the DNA TGCAGCGTTGACGGTCAAGGTGGAGACTATGGCTACACCTTC. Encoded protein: CSVDGQGGDYGYTF.

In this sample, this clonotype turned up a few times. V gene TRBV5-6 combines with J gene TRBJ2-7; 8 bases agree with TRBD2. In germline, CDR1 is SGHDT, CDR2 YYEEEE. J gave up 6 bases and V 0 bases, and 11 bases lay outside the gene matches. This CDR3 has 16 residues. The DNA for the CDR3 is TGTGCCAGCAGCTTGGGGTTGGGACTAGTGACTCGCGAGCAGTACTTC. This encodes CASSLGLGLVTREQYF. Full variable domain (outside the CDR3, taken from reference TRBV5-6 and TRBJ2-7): DAGVTQSPTHLIKTRGQQVTLRCSPKSGHDTVSWYQQALGQGPQFIFQYYEEEERQRGNFPDRFSGHQFPNYSSELNVNALLLGDSALYLCASSLGLGLVTREQYFGPGTRLTVT.

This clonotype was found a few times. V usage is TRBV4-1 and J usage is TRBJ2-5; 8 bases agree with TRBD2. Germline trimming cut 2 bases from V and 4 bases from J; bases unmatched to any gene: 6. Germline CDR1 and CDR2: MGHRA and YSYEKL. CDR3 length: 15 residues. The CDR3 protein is CASSQFGLAGETQYF. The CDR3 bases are TGCGCCAGCAGCCAATTTGGTCTAGCGGGAGAGACCCAGTACTTC.

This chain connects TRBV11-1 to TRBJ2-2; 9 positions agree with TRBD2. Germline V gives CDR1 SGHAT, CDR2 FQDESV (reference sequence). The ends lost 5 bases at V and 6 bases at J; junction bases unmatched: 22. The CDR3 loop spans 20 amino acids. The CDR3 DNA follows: TGTGCCAGCAGCCCCGGGCTTTTTGCGGGAGGGCCGATCGGAGCCGGGGAGCTGTTTTTT. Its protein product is CASSPGLFAGGPIGAGELFF.

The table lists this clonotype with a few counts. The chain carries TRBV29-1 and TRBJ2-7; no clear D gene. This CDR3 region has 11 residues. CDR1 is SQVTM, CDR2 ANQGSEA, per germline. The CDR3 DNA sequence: TGCGTCGGCAGAGATGCCTACGAGCAGTACTTC. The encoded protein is CVGRDAYEQYF.

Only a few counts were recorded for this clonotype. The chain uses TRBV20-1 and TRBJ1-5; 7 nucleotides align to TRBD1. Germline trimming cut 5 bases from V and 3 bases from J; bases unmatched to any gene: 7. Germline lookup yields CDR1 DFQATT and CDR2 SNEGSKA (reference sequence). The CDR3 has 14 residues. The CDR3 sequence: CSASTGQINQPQHF. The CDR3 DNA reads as TGCAGTGCTTCTACGGGACAGATCAATCAGCCCCAGCATTTT.

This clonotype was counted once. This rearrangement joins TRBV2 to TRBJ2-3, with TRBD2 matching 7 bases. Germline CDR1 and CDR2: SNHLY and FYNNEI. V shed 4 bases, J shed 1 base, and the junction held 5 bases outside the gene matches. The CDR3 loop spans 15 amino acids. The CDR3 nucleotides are TGTGCCAGCAGTGGGAGACTAGCTGGCACAGATACGCAGTATTTT. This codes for CASSGRLAGTDTQYF.

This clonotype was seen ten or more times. Here the CDR3 reads CSVVARANTEAFF. For the CDR3, the DNA is TGCAGCGTTGTAGCCAGGGCAAACACTGAAGCTTTCTTT. The V call is TRBV29-1, the J call TRBJ1-1; perhaps TRBD1 as D (5 bases). Trimming pared 4 bases from V and 2 bases from J, leaving 11 bases between. Germline-derived CDR1 and CDR2 are SQVTM and ANQGSEA. This CDR3 has 13 residues.

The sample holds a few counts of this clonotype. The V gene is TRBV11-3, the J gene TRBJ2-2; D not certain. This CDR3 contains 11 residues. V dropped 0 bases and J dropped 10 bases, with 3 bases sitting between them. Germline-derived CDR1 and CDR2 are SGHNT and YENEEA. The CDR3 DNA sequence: TGTGCCAGCAGCTTAGAGGAGGAGCTGTTTTTT. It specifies CASSLEEELFF.

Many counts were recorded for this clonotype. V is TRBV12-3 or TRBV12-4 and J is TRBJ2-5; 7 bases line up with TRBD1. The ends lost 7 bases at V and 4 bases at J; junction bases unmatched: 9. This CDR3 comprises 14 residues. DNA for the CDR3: TGTGCCAGCAACAGCAGGGGGAGAAGAGAGACCCAGTACTTC. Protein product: CASNSRGRRETQYF.

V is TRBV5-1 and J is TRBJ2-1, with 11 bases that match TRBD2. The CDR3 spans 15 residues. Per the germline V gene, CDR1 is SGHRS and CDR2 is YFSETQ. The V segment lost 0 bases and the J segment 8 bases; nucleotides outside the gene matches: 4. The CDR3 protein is CASSLELAGAYEQFF. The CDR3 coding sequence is TGCGCCAGCAGCTTGGAACTAGCGGGAGCGTATGAGCAGTTCTTC. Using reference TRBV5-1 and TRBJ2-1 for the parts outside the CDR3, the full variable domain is KAGVTQTPRYLIKTRGQQVTLSCSPISGHRSVSWYQQTPGQGLQFLFEYFSETQRNKGNFPGRFSGRQFSNSRSEMNVSTLELGDSALYLCASSLELAGAYEQFFGPGTRLTVL.

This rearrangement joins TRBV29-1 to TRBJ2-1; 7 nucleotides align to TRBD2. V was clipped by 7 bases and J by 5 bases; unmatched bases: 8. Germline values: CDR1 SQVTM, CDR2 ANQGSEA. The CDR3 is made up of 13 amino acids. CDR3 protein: CSDGTTKNNEQFF. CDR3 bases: TGCAGCGACGGGACTACCAAAAACAATGAGCAGTTCTTC.

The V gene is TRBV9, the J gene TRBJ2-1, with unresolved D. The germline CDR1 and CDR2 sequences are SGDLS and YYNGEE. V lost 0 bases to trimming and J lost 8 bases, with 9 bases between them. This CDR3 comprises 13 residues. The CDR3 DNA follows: TGTGCCAGCAGCGTAGCTAGGTCGGATGAGCAGTTCTTC. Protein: CASSVARSDEQFF.

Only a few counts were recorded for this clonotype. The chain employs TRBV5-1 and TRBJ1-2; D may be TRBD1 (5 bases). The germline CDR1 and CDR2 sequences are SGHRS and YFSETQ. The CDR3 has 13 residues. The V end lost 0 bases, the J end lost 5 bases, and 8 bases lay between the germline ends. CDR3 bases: TGCGCCAGCAGCTTGGGGGGGATGTATGGCTACACCTTC. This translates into CASSLGGMYGYTF.

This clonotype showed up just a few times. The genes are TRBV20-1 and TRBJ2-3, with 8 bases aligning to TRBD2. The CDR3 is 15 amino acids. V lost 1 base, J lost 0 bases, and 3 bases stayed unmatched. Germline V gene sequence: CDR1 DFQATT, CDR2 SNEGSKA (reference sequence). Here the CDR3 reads CSARGSSGSTDTQYF. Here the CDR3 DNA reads TGCAGTGCTAGAGGTTCTAGCGGGAGCACAGATACGCAGTATTTT.